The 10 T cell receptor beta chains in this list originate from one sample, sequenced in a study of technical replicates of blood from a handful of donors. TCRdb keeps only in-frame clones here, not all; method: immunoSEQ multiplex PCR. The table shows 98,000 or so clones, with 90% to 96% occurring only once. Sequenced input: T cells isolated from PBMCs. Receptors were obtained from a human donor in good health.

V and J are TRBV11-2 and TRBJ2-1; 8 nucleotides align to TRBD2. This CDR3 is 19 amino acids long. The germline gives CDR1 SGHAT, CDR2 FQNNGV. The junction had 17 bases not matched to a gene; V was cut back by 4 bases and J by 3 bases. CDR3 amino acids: CASSSLRSVREAHYNEQFF. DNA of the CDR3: TGTGCCAGCAGCTCCCTCCGTAGTGTGCGGGAGGCACACTACAATGAGCAGTTCTTC.

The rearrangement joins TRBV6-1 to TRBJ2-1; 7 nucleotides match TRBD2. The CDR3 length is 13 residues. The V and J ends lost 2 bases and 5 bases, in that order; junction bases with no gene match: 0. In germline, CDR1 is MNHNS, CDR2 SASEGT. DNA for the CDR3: TGTGCCAGCAGTGAACTAGCGGACAATGAGCAGTTCTTC. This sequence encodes CASSELADNEQFF.

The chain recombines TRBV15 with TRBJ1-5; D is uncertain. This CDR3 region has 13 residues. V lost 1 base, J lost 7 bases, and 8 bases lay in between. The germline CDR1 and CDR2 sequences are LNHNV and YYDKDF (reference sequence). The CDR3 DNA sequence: TGTGCCACCAGCAGAGTACTTCGGCAGCCCCAGCATTTT. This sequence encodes CATSRVLRQPQHF.

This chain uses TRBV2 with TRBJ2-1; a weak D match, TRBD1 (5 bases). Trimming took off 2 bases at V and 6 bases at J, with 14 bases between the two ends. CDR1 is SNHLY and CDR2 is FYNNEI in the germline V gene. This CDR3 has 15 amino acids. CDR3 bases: TGTGCCAGCAGTGAACTCGGGCAGGGTAGCAATGAGCAGTTCTTC. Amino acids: CASSELGQGSNEQFF.

The CDR3 reads CASRGTRQAADTQYF. The CDR3 DNA reads TGTGCCAGTAGGGGCACGAGACAGGCGGCAGATACGCAGTATTTT. The gene calls are TRBV19 and TRBJ2-3, with D perhaps matching TRBD1 (6 bases). The CDR3 is made up of 15 amino acids. Trimming shortened V by 6 bases and J by 4 bases, and 17 bases separated the two germline ends. The V gene's germline CDR1 is LNHDA and CDR2 SQIVND (reference sequence).

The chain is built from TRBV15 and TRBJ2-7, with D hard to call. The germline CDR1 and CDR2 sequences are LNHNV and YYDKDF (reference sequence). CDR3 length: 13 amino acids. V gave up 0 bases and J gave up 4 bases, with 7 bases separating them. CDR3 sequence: CATSRDRVYEQYF. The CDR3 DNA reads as TGTGCCACCAGCAGAGATCGAGTTTACGAGCAGTACTTC.

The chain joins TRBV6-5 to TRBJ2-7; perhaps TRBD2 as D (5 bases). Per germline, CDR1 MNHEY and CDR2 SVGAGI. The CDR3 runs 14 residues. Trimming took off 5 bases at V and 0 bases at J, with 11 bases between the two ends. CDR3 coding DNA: TGTGCCAGCAGTCCCGGACTGAGCTCCTACGAGCAGTACTTC. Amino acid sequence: CASSPGLSSYEQYF.

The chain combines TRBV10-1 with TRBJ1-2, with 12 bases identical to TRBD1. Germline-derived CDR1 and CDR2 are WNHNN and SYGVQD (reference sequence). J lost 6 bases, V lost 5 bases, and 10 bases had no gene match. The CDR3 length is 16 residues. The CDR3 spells CASSYLRDRGPDGYTF. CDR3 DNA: TGCGCCAGCAGTTATCTACGGGACAGGGGGCCGGATGGCTACACCTTC.

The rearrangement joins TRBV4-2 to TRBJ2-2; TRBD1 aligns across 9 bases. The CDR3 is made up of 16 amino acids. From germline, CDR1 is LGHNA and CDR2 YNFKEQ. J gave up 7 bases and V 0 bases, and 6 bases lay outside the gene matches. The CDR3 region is CASSQDSQGAVGELFF. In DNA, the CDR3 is TGTGCCAGCAGCCAAGATTCACAGGGGGCTGTCGGGGAGCTGTTTTTT.

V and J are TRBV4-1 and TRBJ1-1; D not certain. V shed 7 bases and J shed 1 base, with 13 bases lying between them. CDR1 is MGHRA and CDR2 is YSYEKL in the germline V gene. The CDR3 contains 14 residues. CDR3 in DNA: TGCGCCAGCAACCCACCTCACTCGAACACTGAAGCTTTCTTT. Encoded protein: CASNPPHSNTEAFF.